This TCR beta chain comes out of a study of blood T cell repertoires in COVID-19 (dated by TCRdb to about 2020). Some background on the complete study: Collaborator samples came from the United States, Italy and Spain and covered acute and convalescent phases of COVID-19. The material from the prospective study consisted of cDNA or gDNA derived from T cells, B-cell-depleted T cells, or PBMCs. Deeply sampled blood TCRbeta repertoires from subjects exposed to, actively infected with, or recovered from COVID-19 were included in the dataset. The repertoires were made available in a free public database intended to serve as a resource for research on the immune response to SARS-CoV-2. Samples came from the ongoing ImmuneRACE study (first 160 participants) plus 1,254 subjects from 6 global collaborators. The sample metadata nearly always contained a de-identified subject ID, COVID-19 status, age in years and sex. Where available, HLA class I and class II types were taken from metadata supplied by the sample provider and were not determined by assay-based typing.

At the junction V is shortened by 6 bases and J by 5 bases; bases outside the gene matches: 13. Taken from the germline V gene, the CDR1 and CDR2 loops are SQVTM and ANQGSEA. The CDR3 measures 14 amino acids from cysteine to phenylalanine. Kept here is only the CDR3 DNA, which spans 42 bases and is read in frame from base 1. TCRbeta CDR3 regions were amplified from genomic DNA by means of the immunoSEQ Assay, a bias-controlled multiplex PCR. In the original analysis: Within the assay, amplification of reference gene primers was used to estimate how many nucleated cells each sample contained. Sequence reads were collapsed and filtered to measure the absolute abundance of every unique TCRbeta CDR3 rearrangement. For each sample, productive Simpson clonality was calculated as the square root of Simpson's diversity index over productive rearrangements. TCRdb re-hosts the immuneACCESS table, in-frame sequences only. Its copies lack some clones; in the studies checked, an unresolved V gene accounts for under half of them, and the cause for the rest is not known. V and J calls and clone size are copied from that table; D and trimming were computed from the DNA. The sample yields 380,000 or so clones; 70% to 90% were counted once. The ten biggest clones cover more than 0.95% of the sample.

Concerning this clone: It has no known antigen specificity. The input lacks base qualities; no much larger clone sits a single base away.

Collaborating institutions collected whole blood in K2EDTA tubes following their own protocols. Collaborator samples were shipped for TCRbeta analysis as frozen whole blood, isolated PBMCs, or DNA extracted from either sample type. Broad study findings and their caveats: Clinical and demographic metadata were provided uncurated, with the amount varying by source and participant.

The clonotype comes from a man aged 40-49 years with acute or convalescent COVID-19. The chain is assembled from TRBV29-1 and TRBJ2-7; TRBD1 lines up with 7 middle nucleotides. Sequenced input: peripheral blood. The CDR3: CSVSRQGTNHEQYF. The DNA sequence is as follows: TGCAGCGTCTCTCGACAGGGAACGAACCACGAGCAGTACTTC.